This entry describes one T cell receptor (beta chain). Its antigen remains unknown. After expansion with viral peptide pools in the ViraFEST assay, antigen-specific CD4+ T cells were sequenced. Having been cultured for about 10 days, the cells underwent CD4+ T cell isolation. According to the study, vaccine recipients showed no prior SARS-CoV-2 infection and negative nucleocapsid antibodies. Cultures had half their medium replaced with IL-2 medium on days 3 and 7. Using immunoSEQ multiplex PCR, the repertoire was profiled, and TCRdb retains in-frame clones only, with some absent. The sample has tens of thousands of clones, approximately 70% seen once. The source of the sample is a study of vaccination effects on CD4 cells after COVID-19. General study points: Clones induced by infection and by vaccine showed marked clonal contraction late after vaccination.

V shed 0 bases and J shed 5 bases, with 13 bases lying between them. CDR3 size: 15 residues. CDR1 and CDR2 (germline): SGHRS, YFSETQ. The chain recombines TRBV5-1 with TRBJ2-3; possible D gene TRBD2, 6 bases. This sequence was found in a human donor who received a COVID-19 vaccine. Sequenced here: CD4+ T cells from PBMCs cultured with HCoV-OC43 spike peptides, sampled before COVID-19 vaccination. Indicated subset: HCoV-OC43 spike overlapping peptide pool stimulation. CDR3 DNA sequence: TGCGCCAGCAGCTTGGTAGGGACTCAGGAAGATACGCAGTATTTT. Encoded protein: CASSLVGTQEDTQYF. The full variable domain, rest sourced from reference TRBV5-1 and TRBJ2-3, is KAGVTQTPRYLIKTRGQQVTLSCSPISGHRSVSWYQQTPGQGLQFLFEYFSETQRNKGNFPGRFSGRQFSNSRSEMNVSTLELGDSALYLCASSLVGTQEDTQYFGPGTRLTVL.